This T cell receptor (beta chain) was identified during a study of shared clonotypes between healthy human individuals. The sample holds one count of this clone. Donors, healthy HIV-negative adults, lacked recent acute infections or vaccinations. Assay: immunoSEQ multiplex PCR; the TCRdb copy retains only in-frame clones and omits some. The sample has about 1.5 million clones, around 98% seen once; the top ten hold approximately 0.44%. Trimming left V 0 bases short and J 10 bases short, with 15 bases between. The germline V gene encodes CDR1 SGHDN and CDR2 FVKESK. CDR3 length: 14 amino acids. The rearrangement links TRBV14 to TRBJ1-2; D unresolved. The material sequenced was naive CD4+ T cells sorted from blood. Described subset: CD45RA+ positively selected. This TCR was sampled from a man aged 25 to 40 in good health. CDR3 nucleotide sequence: TGTGCCAGCAGCCAAGAGCGGGCCTCTCGGACCTACACCTTC. It encodes CASSQERASRTYTF.